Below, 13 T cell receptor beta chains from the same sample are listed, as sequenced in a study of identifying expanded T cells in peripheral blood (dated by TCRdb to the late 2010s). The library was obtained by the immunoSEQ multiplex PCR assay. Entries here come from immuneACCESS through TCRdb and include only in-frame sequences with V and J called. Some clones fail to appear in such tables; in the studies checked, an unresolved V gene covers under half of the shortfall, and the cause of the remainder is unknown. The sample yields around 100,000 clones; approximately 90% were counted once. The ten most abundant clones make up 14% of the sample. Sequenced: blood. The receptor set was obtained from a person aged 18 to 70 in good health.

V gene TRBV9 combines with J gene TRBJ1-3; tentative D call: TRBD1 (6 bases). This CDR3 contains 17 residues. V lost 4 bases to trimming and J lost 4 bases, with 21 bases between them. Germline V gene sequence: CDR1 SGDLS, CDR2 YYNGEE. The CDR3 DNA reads TGTGCCAGCAGCCCCCGGGTTCAGGGGTTATCGGGAAACACCATATATTTT. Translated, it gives CASSPRVQGLSGNTIYF.

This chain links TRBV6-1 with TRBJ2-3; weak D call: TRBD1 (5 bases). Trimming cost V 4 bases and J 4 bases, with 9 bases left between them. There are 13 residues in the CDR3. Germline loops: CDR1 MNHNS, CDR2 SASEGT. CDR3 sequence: CASSAGPADTQYF. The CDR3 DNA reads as TGTGCCAGCAGTGCAGGGCCAGCAGATACGCAGTATTTT.

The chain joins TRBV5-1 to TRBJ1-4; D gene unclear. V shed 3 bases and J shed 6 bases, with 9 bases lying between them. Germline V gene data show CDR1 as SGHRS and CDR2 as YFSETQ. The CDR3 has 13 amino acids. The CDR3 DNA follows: TGCGCCAGCAGCTGGCAGAACGATGAAAAACTGTTTTTT. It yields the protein CASSWQNDEKLFF. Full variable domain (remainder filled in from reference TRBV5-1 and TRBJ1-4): KAGVTQTPRYLIKTRGQQVTLSCSPISGHRSVSWYQQTPGQGLQFLFEYFSETQRNKGNFPGRFSGRQFSNSRSEMNVSTLELGDSALYLCASSWQNDEKLFFGSGTQLSVL.

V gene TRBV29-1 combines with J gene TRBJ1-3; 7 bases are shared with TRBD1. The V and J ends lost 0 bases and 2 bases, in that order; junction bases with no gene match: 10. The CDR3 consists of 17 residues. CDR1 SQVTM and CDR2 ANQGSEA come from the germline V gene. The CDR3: CSVEDLRQGLPGNTIYF. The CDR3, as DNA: TGCAGCGTTGAAGATCTTCGACAGGGATTGCCTGGAAACACCATATATTTT.

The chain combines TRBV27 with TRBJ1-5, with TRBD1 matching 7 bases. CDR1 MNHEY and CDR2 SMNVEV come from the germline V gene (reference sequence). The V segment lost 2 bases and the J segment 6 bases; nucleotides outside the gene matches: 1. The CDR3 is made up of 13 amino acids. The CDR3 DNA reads TGTGCCAGCAGTTTACAGGGGGGTCAGCCCCAGCATTTT. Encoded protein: CASSLQGGQPQHF.

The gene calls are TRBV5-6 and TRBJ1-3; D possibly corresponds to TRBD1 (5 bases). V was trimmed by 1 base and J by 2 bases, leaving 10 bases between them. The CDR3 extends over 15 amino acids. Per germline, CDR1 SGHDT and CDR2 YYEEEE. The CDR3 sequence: CASSLFGTTGNTIYF. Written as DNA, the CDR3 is TGTGCCAGCAGCTTGTTTGGGACCACTGGAAACACCATATATTTT.

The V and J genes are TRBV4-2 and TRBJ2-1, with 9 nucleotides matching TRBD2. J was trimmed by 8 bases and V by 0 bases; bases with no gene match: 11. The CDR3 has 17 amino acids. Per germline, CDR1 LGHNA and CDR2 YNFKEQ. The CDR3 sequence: CASSQDSALAGGDEQFF. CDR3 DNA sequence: TGTGCCAGCAGCCAAGACTCGGCACTAGCGGGCGGAGATGAGCAGTTCTTC.

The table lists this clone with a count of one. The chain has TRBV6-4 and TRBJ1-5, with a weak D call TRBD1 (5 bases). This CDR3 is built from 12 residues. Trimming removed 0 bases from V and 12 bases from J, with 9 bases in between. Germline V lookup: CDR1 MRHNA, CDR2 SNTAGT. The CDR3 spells CASSDSQGIQHF. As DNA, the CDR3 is TGTGCCAGCAGTGACTCTCAGGGTATCCAGCATTTT.

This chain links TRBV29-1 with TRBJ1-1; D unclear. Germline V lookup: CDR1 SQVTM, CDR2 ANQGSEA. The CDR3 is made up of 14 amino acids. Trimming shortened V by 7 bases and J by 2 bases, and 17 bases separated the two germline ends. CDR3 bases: TGCAGCGCCCCCCGACCGGGTCCAAACACTGAAGCTTTCTTT. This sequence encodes CSAPRPGPNTEAFF.

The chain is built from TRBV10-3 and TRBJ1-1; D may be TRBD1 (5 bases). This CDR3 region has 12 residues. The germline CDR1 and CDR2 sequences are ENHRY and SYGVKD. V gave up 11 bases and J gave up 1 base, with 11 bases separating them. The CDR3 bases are TGTGCCTGCCGGGACCAGAACACTGAAGCTTTCTTT. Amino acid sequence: CACRDQNTEAFF.

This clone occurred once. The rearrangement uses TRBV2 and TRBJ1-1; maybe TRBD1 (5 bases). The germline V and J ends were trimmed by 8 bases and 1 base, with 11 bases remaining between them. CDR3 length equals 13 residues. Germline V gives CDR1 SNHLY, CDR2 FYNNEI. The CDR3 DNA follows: TGTGCCAGCGGACCAGGGTGGAACACTGAAGCTTTCTTT. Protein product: CASGPGWNTEAFF.

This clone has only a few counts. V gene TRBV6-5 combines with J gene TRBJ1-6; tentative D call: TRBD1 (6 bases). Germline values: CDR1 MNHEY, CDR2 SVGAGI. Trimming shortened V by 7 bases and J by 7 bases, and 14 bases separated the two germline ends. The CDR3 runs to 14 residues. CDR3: CASNPGGLNSPLHF. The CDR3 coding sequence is TGTGCCAGCAACCCCGGGGGGCTAAATTCACCCCTCCACTTT.

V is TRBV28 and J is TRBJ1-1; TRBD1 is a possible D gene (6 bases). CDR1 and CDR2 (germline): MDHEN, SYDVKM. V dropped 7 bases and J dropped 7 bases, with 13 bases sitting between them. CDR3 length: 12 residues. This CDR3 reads CASNRGGVEAFF. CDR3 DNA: TGTGCCAGCAATCGGGGGGGCGTTGAAGCTTTCTTT.